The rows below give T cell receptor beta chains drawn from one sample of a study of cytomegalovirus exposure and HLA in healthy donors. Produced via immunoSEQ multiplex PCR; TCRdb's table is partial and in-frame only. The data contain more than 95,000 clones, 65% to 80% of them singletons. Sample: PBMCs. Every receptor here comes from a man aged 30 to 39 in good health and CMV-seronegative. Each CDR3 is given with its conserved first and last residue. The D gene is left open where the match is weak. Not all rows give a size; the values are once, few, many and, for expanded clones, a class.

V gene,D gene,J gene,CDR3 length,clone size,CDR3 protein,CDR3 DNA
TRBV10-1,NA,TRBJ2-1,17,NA,CASSESIRHAGADEQFF,TGCGCCAGCAGTGAGTCAATACGACATGCGGGCGCGGATGAGCAGTTCTTC
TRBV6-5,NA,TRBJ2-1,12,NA,CASSRQGDEQFF,TGTGCCAGCAGTCGCCAGGGTGATGAGCAGTTCTTC
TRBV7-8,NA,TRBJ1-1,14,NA,CASSLGRKVTEAFF,TGTGCCAGCAGCTTAGGCAGAAAAGTCACTGAAGCTTTCTTT
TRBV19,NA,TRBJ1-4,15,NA,CASSFYRVTNEKLFF,TGTGCCAGTAGTTTTTACAGGGTTACTAATGAAAAACTGTTTTTT
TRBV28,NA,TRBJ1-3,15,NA,CASSLQGSGGNTIYF,TGTGCCAGCAGTTTACAGGGTTCCGGGGGAAACACCATATATTTT
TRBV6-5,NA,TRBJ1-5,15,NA,CASSYSLEITTPQHF,TGTGCCAGCAGTTACTCGCTCGAAATTACTACACCCCAGCATTTT
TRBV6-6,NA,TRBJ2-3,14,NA,CASSPGTSTDTQYF,TGTGCCAGCAGTCCCGGGACTAGCACAGATACGCAGTATTTT
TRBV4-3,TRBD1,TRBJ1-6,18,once,CASSSETGLNTYNSPLHF,TGCGCCAGCAGCTCCGAGACAGGGCTTAATACCTATAATTCACCCCTCCATTTT
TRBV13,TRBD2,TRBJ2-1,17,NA,CASSSGTSGVLFDEQFF,TGTGCCAGCAGCTCCGGGACTAGCGGGGTCCTGTTCGATGAGCAGTTCTTC
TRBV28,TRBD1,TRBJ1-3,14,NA,CASTSTGALSTIYF,TGTGCCAGCACCTCGACAGGGGCCCTGTCGACCATATATTTT
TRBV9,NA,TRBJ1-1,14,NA,CASSVGRKNTEAFF,TGTGCCAGCAGCGTGGGCAGAAAGAACACTGAAGCTTTCTTT
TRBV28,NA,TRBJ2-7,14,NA,CASSIPGTPYEQYF,TGTGCCAGCAGTATCCCCGGGACACCCTACGAGCAGTACTTC
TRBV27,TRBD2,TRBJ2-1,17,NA,CASSLELAGGGHNEQFF,TGTGCCAGCAGTCTAGAACTAGCGGGAGGGGGACACAATGAGCAGTTCTTC
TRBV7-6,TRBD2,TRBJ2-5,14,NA,CASSFLAGSETQYF,TGTGCCAGCAGCTTCTTAGCGGGGTCTGAGACCCAGTACTTC
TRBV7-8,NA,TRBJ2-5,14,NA,CASSFLQFQETQYF,TGTGCCAGCAGCTTTTTGCAGTTCCAAGAGACCCAGTACTTC
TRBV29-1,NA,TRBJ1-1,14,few,CSVRTATMNTEAFF,TGCAGCGTGCGGACAGCCACAATGAACACTGAAGCTTTCTTT
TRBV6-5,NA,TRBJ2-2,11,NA,CASSNIGELFF,TGTGCCAGCAGCAACATCGGGGAGCTGTTTTTT
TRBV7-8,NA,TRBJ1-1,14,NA,CASSRREGNTEAFF,TGTGCCAGCAGCCGGCGTGAGGGGAACACTGAAGCTTTCTTT
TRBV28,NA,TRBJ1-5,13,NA,CASSLTAYQPQHF,TGTGCCAGCAGTTTAACAGCCTATCAGCCCCAGCATTTT
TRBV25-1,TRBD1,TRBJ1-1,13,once,CASRGQMNTEAFF,TGTGCCAGCAGGGGACAGATGAACACTGAAGCTTTCTTT
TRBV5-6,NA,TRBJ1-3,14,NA,CASSLAQSGNTIYF,TGTGCCAGCAGCTTGGCCCAGTCTGGAAACACCATATATTTT
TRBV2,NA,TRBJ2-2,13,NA,CASGSEVTGELFF,TGTGCCAGCGGTTCTGAGGTCACCGGGGAGCTGTTTTTT
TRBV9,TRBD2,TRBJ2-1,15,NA,CASSLGLGTYNEQFF,TGTGCCAGCAGCTTAGGACTAGGGACCTACAATGAGCAGTTCTTC
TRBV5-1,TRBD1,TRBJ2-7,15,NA,CASSPPGQGDYEQYF,TGCGCCAGCAGCCCCCCGGGACAGGGGGACTACGAGCAGTACTTC
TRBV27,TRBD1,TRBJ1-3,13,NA,CASSSDRGNTIYF,TGTGCCAGCAGTTCGGACAGGGGAAACACCATATATTTT
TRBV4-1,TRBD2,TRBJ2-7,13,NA,CASSQGTLAEPLF,TGCGCCAGCAGCCAAGGCACTCTAGCGGAACCCCTTTTC
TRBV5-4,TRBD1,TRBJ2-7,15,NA,CASSPSGTGGDEQYF,TGTGCCAGCAGCCCCTCCGGGACAGGGGGAGACGAGCAGTACTTC
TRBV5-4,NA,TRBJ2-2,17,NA,CASSQPSTGIGTGELFF,TGTGCCAGCAGCCAGCCATCGACGGGGATCGGCACCGGGGAGCTGTTTTTT
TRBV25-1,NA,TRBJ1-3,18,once,CASSEYQQTASPGNTIYF,TGTGCCAGCAGTGAATATCAACAGACCGCCTCGCCTGGAAACACCATATATTTT
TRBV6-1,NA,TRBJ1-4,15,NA,CASSESRGQYEKLFF,TGTGCCAGCAGTGAATCGAGGGGACAATACGAAAAACTGTTTTTT
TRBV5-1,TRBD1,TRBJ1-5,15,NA,CASSPGGQYNQPQHF,TGCGCCAGCAGTCCCGGGGGACAGTACAATCAGCCCCAGCATTTT